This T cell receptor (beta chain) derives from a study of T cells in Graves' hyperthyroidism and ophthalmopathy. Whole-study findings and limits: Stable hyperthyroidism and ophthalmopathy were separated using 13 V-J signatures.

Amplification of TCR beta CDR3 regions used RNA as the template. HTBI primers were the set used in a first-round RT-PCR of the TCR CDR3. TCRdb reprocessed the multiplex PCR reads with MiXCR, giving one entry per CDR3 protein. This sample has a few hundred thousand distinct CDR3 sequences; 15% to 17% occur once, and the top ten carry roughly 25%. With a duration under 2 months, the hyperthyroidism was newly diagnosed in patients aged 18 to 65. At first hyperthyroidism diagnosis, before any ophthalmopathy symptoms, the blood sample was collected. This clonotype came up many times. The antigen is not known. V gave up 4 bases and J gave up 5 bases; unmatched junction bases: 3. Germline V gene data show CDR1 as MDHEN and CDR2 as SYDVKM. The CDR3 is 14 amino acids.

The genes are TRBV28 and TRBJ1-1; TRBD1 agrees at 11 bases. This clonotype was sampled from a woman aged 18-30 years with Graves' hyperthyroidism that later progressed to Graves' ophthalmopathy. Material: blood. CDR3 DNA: TGTGCCAGCAGTTCCGGACAGGGGGCAACTGAAGCTTTCTTT. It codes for CASSSGQGATEAFF. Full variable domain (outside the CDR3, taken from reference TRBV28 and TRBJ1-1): DVKVTQSSRYLVKRTGEKVFLECVQDMDHENMFWYRQDPGLGLRLIYFSYDVKMKEKGDIPEGYSVSREKKERFSLILESASTNQTSMYLCASSSGQGATEAFFGQGTRLTVV.